This T cell receptor beta chain was identified in a study of beta chain features in type 1 diabetes. The overall study: Patient and healthy donor groups were alike in age, gender and cell yields. Sorted cells numbering some 110,000,000 were examined across all samples. Findings and limits, study-wide: For Type 1 diabetes patients, all four CD4+ subsets carried TCRB CDR3s that were moderately but significantly shorter. A closer apparent resemblance between naive, central memory and Treg TCRB repertoires was seen in patients than in healthy donors.

This clone was seen a handful of times. Its antigen is still unknown. The study reverse transcribed the entire isolated RNA, so it sequenced expressed TCRB transcripts. Reads from naive, central memory and regulatory T cell samples averaged about 3.9 million. Profiling relied on immunoSEQ multiplex PCR, and the TCRdb table lists in-frame clones only, not all of them. The sample shows about 640,000 clones, roughly an eighth of them seen only once. This CDR3 is built from 15 residues. CDR1 and CDR2 from the germline V gene are SGHAT and FQNNGV. Trimming removed 5 bases at V and 7 bases at J, with 20 bases between.

Material for sequencing was naive CD4+ T cells from blood. The sequence came from a man younger than 40 with type 1 diabetes. The chain employs TRBV11-2 and TRBJ1-2; no reliable D call. CDR3 protein: CASSPRRELASGYTF. The CDR3, as DNA: TGTGCCAGCAGCCCGAGACGGGAACTCGCTTCTGGCTACACCTTC.